The text below deals with one T cell receptor beta chain. Its antigen remains unknown. TCRdb recomputed calls from the RT-PCR reads with MiXCR, one row per CDR3 protein. This table holds some 35,000 distinct CDR3 sequences, roughly 60% found once. The sample is drawn from a study of yellow fever vaccine responses in identical twins. Study observations and caveats: Reports say the vaccine T cell response in twins looked partly convergent and partly personalized.

The sequencing here drew on T cells from blood (PBMCs), unsorted or a sorted subset (not recorded which), taken before or after yellow fever vaccination (not recorded which). The clonotype originates from a woman under 30 who received the yellow fever vaccine.

The CDR3 region is CASSFGPETYNEQFF. The CDR3 DNA sequence: TGTGCCAGCAGCTTTGGTCCCGAAACCTACAATGAGCAGTTCTTC. V usage is TRBV7-6 and J usage is TRBJ2-1; no clear D gene. The V gene lost 3 bases and the J gene lost 2 bases, with 11 bases spanning the gap. The CDR3 runs 15 residues. Germline values: CDR1 SGHVS, CDR2 FNYEAQ.